One sample yielded the 25 T cell receptor beta chains listed below, sequenced in a study of T-cell reconstitution after alpha-beta-depleted transplantation in children. Unique molecular identifiers were used to barcode this TCRbeta library. A single record per CDR3 protein comes from TCRdb applying MiXCR to the PCR reads. The sample has 700,000 to 950,000 distinct CDR3 sequences; under 20% are singletons. The sample here was PBMCs, mostly from graft donor cells, taken 360 days after TCRalphabeta/CD19-depleted stem cell transplant. Receptor source: a male patient between 5 and 17 years old who had a stem cell transplant for acute lymphoblastic leukemia, so the T cells may come from the graft donor.

This clonotype has at least ten counts. This chain links TRBV5-8 with TRBJ2-1, with no clear D. The V end was cut by 4 bases, the J end by 2 bases, with 13 bases between. Germline assignment: CDR1 SGHTS and CDR2 YDEGEE. The CDR3 totals 15 residues. CDR3 protein: CASSPRGVPYNEQFF. Written as DNA, the CDR3 is TGTGCCAGCAGCCCCCGCGGAGTCCCCTACAATGAGCAGTTCTTC.

This clonotype was detected ten times or more. This chain joins TRBV27 and TRBJ2-1; D not certain. With 6 bases removed from V and 7 bases from J, the gap between germline ends came to 10 bases. The CDR3 runs 12 residues. Germline CDR1 is MNHEY and CDR2 is SMNVEV (reference sequence). This CDR3 is CASSPLRNEQFF. The DNA of the CDR3 is TGTGCCAGCAGCCCGTTACGGAATGAGCAGTTCTTC.

The CDR3 DNA reads TGTGCCAGCTCACCACCCACAGCGTTGTACAATGAGCAGTTCTTC. Amino acids: CASSPPTALYNEQFF. The chain couples TRBV18 to TRBJ2-1, with D hard to call. V lost 0 bases to trimming and J lost 4 bases, with 10 bases between them. This CDR3 has 15 residues. CDR1 is KGHSH, CDR2 LQKENI, per germline.

The CDR3 region has the DNA TGTGCCAGCAGCCCGCCGACAGGGCTAGGAGGCTACACCTTC. Translating it yields CASSPPTGLGGYTF. The chain couples TRBV7-2 to TRBJ1-2, with 7 bases matching TRBD1. The trim removed 5 bases at V and 8 bases at J, leaving 11 bases unmatched. The germline gives CDR1 SGHTA, CDR2 FQGNSA. This CDR3 region has 14 residues.

The V gene is TRBV15, the J gene TRBJ2-1; 11 bases align to TRBD2. The CDR3 length is 16 residues. Trimming at V came to 1 base and at J to 7 bases, leaving 6 bases not matched to a gene. Per germline, CDR1 LNHNV and CDR2 YYDKDF (reference sequence). Here the CDR3 DNA reads TGTGCCACCAGCAGAGGACTAGCGGGACGGGGGAATGAGCAGTTCTTC. Translating it yields CATSRGLAGRGNEQFF.

The genes are TRBV2 and TRBJ2-7, with 7 bases lining up with TRBD2. The CDR3 sequence is 15 residues long. V trimming: 7 bases; J trimming: 3 bases; junction bases outside the gene matches: 12. CDR1 and CDR2 (germline): SNHLY, FYNNEI. The CDR3: CASTGAGLPIYEQYF. In DNA, the CDR3 is TGTGCCAGCACCGGAGCGGGACTCCCGATCTACGAGCAGTACTTC.

The CDR3 DNA reads TGCGCCAGCAGCTTTTTAGCGGGGACCCTCGGGGATACGCAGTATTTT. Encoded protein: CASSFLAGTLGDTQYF. The rearrangement uses TRBV5-1 and TRBJ2-3, with 8 positions matching TRBD2. V was clipped by 2 bases and J by 6 bases; unmatched bases: 11. The germline gives CDR1 SGHRS, CDR2 YFSETQ. This CDR3 has 16 amino acids.

This clonotype was recorded at least ten times. A read error may account for a junction end that differs from germline. The rearrangement links TRBV5-1 to TRBJ2-7; TRBD1 agrees at 12 bases. The CDR3 runs to 14 residues. The germline gives CDR1 SGHRS, CDR2 YFSETQ. The CDR3 DNA is TGCGCCAGCAGCGGGGGGACAGGGGGCTACGAGCTGTACTTC. Residues: CASSGGTGGYELYF.

This clonotype was found a few times. The chain carries TRBV29-1 and TRBJ2-1, with 9 nucleotides matching TRBD1. CDR1 is SQVTM, CDR2 ANQGSEA, per germline. The CDR3 extends over 15 amino acids. The J segment lost 3 bases and the V segment lost 5 bases, leaving 8 bases of the junction unmatched. The CDR3 bases are TGCAGCGTTAAGGAGGACAGGGGTATCTACAATGAGCAGTTCTTC. As protein: CSVKEDRGIYNEQFF.

CDR3 DNA: TGTGCCAGCAGTCCTATGGGGCCTTCGGTTCTAGGCTACACCTTC. The encoded protein is CASSPMGPSVLGYTF. The V gene is TRBV12-3 or TRBV12-4, the J gene TRBJ1-2; D is perhaps TRBD1 (5 bases). This CDR3 has 15 residues. Trimming stripped 5 bases from V and 8 bases from J, with 21 bases between.

The chain links TRBV5-6 to TRBJ1-1; D not resolved. Germline lookup yields CDR1 SGHDT and CDR2 YYEEEE. CDR3 length: 14 amino acids. Deletions cut 2 bases from V and 1 base from J, with 9 bases between. CDR3 DNA: TGTGCCAGCAGCTTCTTCTCAGAGAACACTGAAGCTTTCTTT. Translation gives CASSFFSENTEAFF. Together with reference TRBV5-6 and TRBJ1-1, the CDR3 gives the full variable domain: DAGVTQSPTHLIKTRGQQVTLRCSPKSGHDTVSWYQQALGQGPQFIFQYYEEEERQRGNFPDRFSGHQFPNYSSELNVNALLLGDSALYLCASSFFSENTEAFFGQGTRLTVV.

The chain has TRBV5-1 and TRBJ1-3; D call uncertain. The germline CDR1 and CDR2 sequences are SGHRS and YFSETQ. Trimming cost V 4 bases and J 0 bases, with 11 bases left between them. The CDR3 extends over 15 amino acids. The chain's CDR3 is CASSIDIISGNTIYF. The CDR3 DNA follows: TGCGCCAGCAGCATCGACATAATCTCTGGAAACACCATATATTTT.

The chain has TRBV4-1 and TRBJ2-1; 8 nucleotides align to TRBD2. V dropped 4 bases and J dropped 8; count of bases not matched to a gene: 19. The germline V gene has CDR1 MGHRA and CDR2 YSYEKL. The CDR3 loop spans 18 amino acids. CDR3 sequence reads: CASSPPGTGGSLRDEQFF. Written as DNA, the CDR3 is TGCGCCAGCAGCCCGCCCGGAACGGGGGGGTCCCTTAGGGATGAGCAGTTCTTC.

The rearrangement joins TRBV15 to TRBJ1-1; maybe TRBD1 (5 bases). Germline V gives CDR1 LNHNV, CDR2 YYDKDF (reference sequence). V dropped 0 bases and J dropped 1 base, with 18 bases sitting between them. The CDR3 runs to 18 residues. In DNA form, the CDR3 reads TGTGCCACCAGCAGAGATAGGGGTCCCGGACAATCGAACACTGAAGCTTTCTTT. Translation: CATSRDRGPGQSNTEAFF.

The J gene is TRBJ2-3, the V gene TRBV20-1; D perhaps matches TRBD2 (6 bases). There are 14 residues in the CDR3. V lost 8 bases to trimming and J lost 2 bases, with 17 bases between them. The germline V gene has CDR1 DFQATT and CDR2 SNEGSKA (reference sequence). The DNA for the CDR3 is TGCAGTTTCTTAAGCGGGTATTACACAGATACGCAGTATTTT. Its protein is CSFLSGYYTDTQYF.

The chain employs TRBV25-1 and TRBJ2-3; 13 bases match TRBD2. CDR3 size: 21 residues. Unmatched junction bases numbered 12, after V lost 0 bases and J lost 0 bases. Germline loops: CDR1 MGHDK, CDR2 SYGVNS. The CDR3 region is CASSEYRGLAGDKSSTDTQYF. The CDR3 DNA is TGTGCCAGCAGTGAATATCGCGGACTAGCGGGGGATAAATCTAGCACAGATACGCAGTATTTT.

In its sample, this clonotype was seen a few times. The chain employs TRBV28 and TRBJ2-1; 7 positions match TRBD2. Germline V gives CDR1 MDHEN, CDR2 SYDVKM. The CDR3 is made up of 15 amino acids. V lost 7 bases, J lost 6 bases, and 12 bases stayed unmatched. The CDR3 nucleotides read TGTGCCAGCAATGGTGGACTAGTTCCCTCCAATGAGCAGTTCTTC. Protein product: CASNGGLVPSNEQFF. The variable domain in full, completed from reference TRBV28 and TRBJ2-1, reads DVKVTQSSRYLVKRTGEKVFLECVQDMDHENMFWYRQDPGLGLRLIYFSYDVKMKEKGDIPEGYSVSREKKERFSLILESASTNQTSMYLCASNGGLVPSNEQFFGPGTRLTVL.

This clonotype was detected only a few times. The V gene is TRBV19, the J gene TRBJ1-2; D unclear. CDR3 length: 15 amino acids. Germline values: CDR1 LNHDA, CDR2 SQIVND (reference sequence). V lost 5 bases to trimming and J lost 0 bases, with 13 bases between them. The CDR3 protein is CASSAGPTSNYGYTF. DNA of the CDR3: TGTGCCAGTAGTGCCGGACCGACCTCTAACTATGGCTACACCTTC.

This clonotype has more than one count but fewer than ten. V and J are TRBV7-8 and TRBJ1-1; tentative D call: TRBD1 (6 bases). This CDR3 has 14 amino acids. V lost 0 bases and J 7 bases, leaving 12 bases between the germline ends. Germline-derived CDR1 and CDR2 are SGHVS and FQNEAQ. The CDR3 nucleotides are TGTGCCAGCAGCTTAGCAGGGGGATTTGGTGAAGCTTTCTTT. Its translation is CASSLAGGFGEAFF.

CDR3 loop: CASSFSWGQRLNTGELFF. DNA for the CDR3: TGTGCCAGCAGCTTTTCGTGGGGACAGAGGTTGAACACCGGGGAGCTGTTTTTT. The genes are TRBV7-6 and TRBJ2-2; 7 bases agree with TRBD1. Germline V gene lookup returns CDR1 SGHVS and CDR2 FNYEAQ. The V segment lost 3 bases and the J segment 1 base; nucleotides outside the gene matches: 11. This CDR3 has 18 residues. Together with reference TRBV7-6 and TRBJ2-2, the CDR3 gives the full variable domain: GAGVSQSPRYKVTKRGQDVALRCDPISGHVSLYWYRQALGQGPEFLTYFNYEAQQDKSGLPNDRFSAERPEGSISTLTIQRTEQRDSAMYRCASSFSWGQRLNTGELFFGEGSRLTVL.

This clonotype turned up a few times. This chain uses TRBV5-1 with TRBJ2-7; D may correspond to TRBD1 or TRBD2 (5 bases each). The length of the CDR3 is 15 residues. Deletions cut 4 bases from V and 6 bases from J, with 20 bases between. The germline V gene encodes CDR1 SGHRS and CDR2 YFSETQ. CDR3 sequence reads: CASSPQVGPGPEQYF. For the CDR3, the DNA is TGCGCCAGCAGCCCCCAGGTGGGACCTGGCCCCGAGCAGTACTTC.

This clonotype was observed a handful of times. The genes are TRBV6-1 and TRBJ2-1; D is perhaps TRBD1 or TRBD2 (6 bases each). This CDR3 spans 13 amino acids. The V end lost 7 bases, the J end lost 5 bases, and 12 bases lay between the germline ends. The germline V gene has CDR1 MNHNS and CDR2 SASEGT. The CDR3 loop reads CASKNGGHNEQFF. As DNA, the CDR3 is TGTGCCAGCAAGAACGGGGGCCACAATGAGCAGTTCTTC.

The rearrangement links TRBV18 to TRBJ2-2; D is perhaps TRBD2 (5 bases). Germline V lookup: CDR1 KGHSH, CDR2 LQKENI. Trimming left V 6 bases short and J 0 bases short, with 14 bases between. There are 16 residues in the CDR3. CDR3 sequence reads: CASSPTRATNTGELFF. The CDR3 DNA sequence: TGTGCCAGCTCCCCCACGCGGGCAACGAACACCGGGGAGCTGTTTTTT.

The sample holds a few counts of this clonotype. This chain joins TRBV20-1 and TRBJ2-3, with 7 bases lining up with TRBD2. This CDR3 has 15 residues. The junction had 6 bases not matched to a gene; V was cut back by 3 bases and J by 0 bases. Germline V gene data show CDR1 as DFQATT and CDR2 as SNEGSKA (reference sequence). CDR3 in amino acids: CSASSLAASTDTQYF. In DNA form, the CDR3 reads TGCAGTGCTAGTTCTCTAGCGGCTAGCACAGATACGCAGTATTTT.

This clonotype was detected a few times. This rearrangement joins TRBV7-9 to TRBJ2-5; no clear D gene. CDR1 is SEHNR and CDR2 is FQNEAQ in the germline V gene (reference sequence). V was pared by 3 bases and J by 3 bases, with 14 bases between. The CDR3 has 15 amino acids. The CDR3 reads CASSFIYQQEETQYF. CDR3 DNA: TGTGCCAGCAGCTTCATCTATCAGCAGGAAGAGACCCAGTACTTC.